The T cell receptor beta chain under discussion was sequenced for a study of CD8 T cells in ankylosing spondylitis. Quantitative barcoded 5'-RACE was used to prepare TCR beta libraries. A single record per CDR3 protein comes from TCRdb applying MiXCR to the 5' RACE reads. The sample consists of around 250,000 distinct CDR3 sequences, around a tenth of them appearing once. Points from the study as a whole: Clones linked to disease were reported to show significant enrichment in matched ankylosing spondylitis synovial fluid. A TCR beta motif of several highly homologous variants seemed to mark ankylosing spondylitis blood.

This clonotype was detected ten times or more. Its antigen is not identified. Between the trimmed V and J ends, which lost 0 bases and 0 bases, there was a span of 5 bases. The CDR3 is 14 amino acids. Per the germline V gene, CDR1 is LNHNV and CDR2 is YYDKDF (reference sequence). The rearrangement links TRBV15 to TRBJ2-5; the D is unclear. The clonotype was recovered from a male donor with ankylosing spondylitis or in good health (not recorded which). The sample was blood, either unsorted or a sorted T cell fraction (not recorded which). CDR3 in amino acids: CATSRETNQETQYF. As DNA, the CDR3 is TGTGCCACCAGCAGAGAAACTAACCAAGAGACCCAGTACTTC.